The T cell receptor beta chain described here comes from a study of early T cells in non-severe SARS-CoV-2 infection. Study as a whole: The chains were unpaired, and the sequenced material was bulk RNA from unsorted whole blood.

V was clipped by 0 bases and J by 3 bases, with 15 bases between them. The germline V gene has CDR1 LGHNT and CDR2 FRNRAP. This CDR3 comprises 16 residues. General study results and limits: The VDJdb matching leaned toward anti-spike CD8 responses and overlooked private and CD4 specificities.

The TCR library protocol attached unique molecular identifiers to the individual cDNA molecules. TCRdb re-called the 5' RACE reads through MiXCR, storing one row per CDR3 protein. The data hold about 63,000 distinct CDR3 sequences, with around 13% observed a single time. Ten or more counts support this clonotype. Its specificity is not known. The receptor was derived from an adult who was a healthcare worker with PCR-confirmed SARS-CoV-2 infection or an uninfected control (not recorded which). This chain links TRBV12-5 with TRBJ2-7; D is possibly TRBD1 (6 bases). Material: whole blood. The CDR3 DNA follows: TGTGCTAGTGGTTTGGTAAGAGTGGGGGCGTTCTACGAGCAGTACTTC. This codes for CASGLVRVGAFYEQYF.